Shown below are 21 T cell receptor beta chains from a single sample sequenced in a study of T-cell memory formation after mild COVID-19. TCRdb recomputed calls from the 5' RACE reads with MiXCR, one row per CDR3 protein. The sample records 200,000 to 300,000 distinct CDR3 sequences, 15% being singletons. The sample was PBMCs or a T cell subset sorted from them (not recorded which). Receptor source: an adult woman who had mild COVID-19 (a few samples of this study predate the infection). Cell type and time point are not known.

The chain carries TRBV6-5 and TRBJ1-2, with D perhaps matching TRBD1 (5 bases). Looked up from germline, CDR1 is MNHEY and CDR2 is SVGAGI. Trimming left V 7 bases short and J 4 bases short, with 19 bases between. The CDR3 is 15 amino acids. The CDR3 region has the DNA TGTGCCAGCAAACCATTCCCGACAGTGAGCTATGGCTACACCTTC. Translation gives CASKPFPTVSYGYTF.

This clonotype has just a few counts. The CDR3 DNA is TGTGCCAGCAGCTCAGGGCGGTTGGGGAGGAATGGCACTGAAGCTTTCTTT. Encoded protein: CASSSGRLGRNGTEAFF. The chain links TRBV7-2 to TRBJ1-1; TRBD1 might be the D (5 bases). CDR3 length: 17 residues. Per germline, CDR1 SGHTA and CDR2 FQGNSA. V lost 4 bases and J 4 bases, leaving 22 bases between the germline ends.

This clonotype was found many times. The V gene is TRBV4-2, the J gene TRBJ1-2, with D perhaps matching TRBD1 (5 bases). There are 17 residues in the CDR3. Trimming took 1 base from V and 4 from J, leaving 19 bases between them. The germline V gene has CDR1 LGHNA and CDR2 YNFKEQ. The CDR3 nucleotides are TGTGCCAGCAGCCAAGTTTTTATCAGCGGGGGGTCCTATGGCTACACCTTC. Protein: CASSQVFISGGSYGYTF.

This clonotype was recorded at least ten times. The chain joins TRBV12-3 or TRBV12-4 to TRBJ1-1, with D unclear. The CDR3 is 12 residues long. With 3 bases removed from V and 5 bases from J, the gap between germline ends came to 7 bases. This chain's CDR3 is CASSLRRTEAFF. The CDR3 DNA reads TGTGCCAGCAGTTTGAGAAGGACTGAAGCTTTCTTT.

This clonotype appeared once. The rearrangement joins TRBV12-3 or TRBV12-4 to TRBJ2-5; TRBD2 is a possible D gene (7 bases). V was cut by 6 bases and J by 4 bases, with 15 bases left in between. The CDR3 consists of 14 residues. In DNA, the CDR3 is TGTGCCAGCAGCCTTTGGGGGGGCGGAGAGACCCAGTACTTC. This sequence encodes CASSLWGGGETQYF.

There are a few counts of this clonotype. This chain connects TRBV7-8 to TRBJ2-7; D unclear. Germline CDR1 SGHVS, CDR2 FQNEAQ. V lost 1 base to trimming and J lost 6 bases, with 7 bases between them. This CDR3 region has 12 residues. CDR3 residues: CASSLVTSEQYF. The DNA for the CDR3 is TGTGCCAGCAGCTTAGTGACCTCCGAGCAGTACTTC.

This clonotype has a handful of counts. V and J are TRBV29-1 and TRBJ1-3; a possible D gene is TRBD1 (6 bases). V lost 6 bases and J 2 bases, leaving 11 bases between the germline ends. The CDR3 is 13 amino acids. Germline CDR1 SQVTM, CDR2 ANQGSEA. The CDR3 region is CSVIQGAGNTIYF. Here the CDR3 DNA reads TGCAGCGTGATACAGGGAGCTGGAAACACCATATATTTT.

V usage is TRBV6-5 and J usage is TRBJ2-7; D possibly corresponds to TRBD2 (6 bases). CDR3 length: 18 residues. CDR1 and CDR2 (germline): MNHEY, SVGAGI. V dropped 6 bases and J dropped 0 bases, with 24 bases sitting between them. The CDR3 DNA reads as TGTGCCAGCAGGTCACTTATATCGCGTAGCGGTAGCTCCTACGAGCAGTACTTC. Protein product: CASRSLISRSGSSYEQYF.

This clonotype was picked up a small number of times. The chain joins TRBV7-3 to TRBJ1-1; possibly TRBD1 for D (6 bases). V lost 0 bases and J lost 4, with 12 bases in between. The length of the CDR3 is 15 residues. Germline values: CDR1 SGHTA, CDR2 FQGTGA. CDR3: CASSLTSQGVTEAFF. In DNA form, the CDR3 reads TGTGCCAGCAGCTTAACGTCACAGGGTGTCACTGAAGCTTTCTTT. Combining the CDR3 with reference TRBV7-3 and TRBJ1-1 gives the whole variable domain GAGVSQTPSNKVTEKGKYVELRCDPISGHTALYWYRQSLGQGPEFLIYFQGTGAADDSGLPNDRFFAVRPEGSVSTLKIQRTERGDSAVYLCASSLTSQGVTEAFFGQGTRLTVV.

This clonotype was detected only a few times. V usage is TRBV20-1 and J usage is TRBJ1-2; TRBD1 matches 7 bases. V lost 2 bases and J lost 5; bases outside the gene matches: 8. CDR3 length equals 14 residues. Germline CDR1 is DFQATT and CDR2 is SNEGSKA (reference sequence). The CDR3 coding sequence is TGCAGTGCTAGACCGGGGACAGCATTATATGGCTACACCTTC. Amino acids: CSARPGTALYGYTF.

This clonotype appeared a few times. V gene TRBV6-5 combines with J gene TRBJ2-7; 10 bases match TRBD1. Germline V gene lookup returns CDR1 MNHEY and CDR2 SVGAGI. The trim removed 7 bases at V and 2 bases at J, leaving 5 bases unmatched. The CDR3 has 14 amino acids. CDR3 bases: TGTGCCAGCAACCCGGGACAGGGGCCCTACGAGCAGTACTTC. This translates into CASNPGQGPYEQYF.

This clonotype was recorded at least ten times. The chain carries TRBV7-8 and TRBJ2-7; perhaps TRBD1 as D (6 bases). The V end was cut by 5 bases, the J end by 3 bases, with 11 bases between. This CDR3 region has 13 residues. CDR1 SGHVS and CDR2 FQNEAQ come from the germline V gene. The CDR3 sequence: CASSLGTYYEQYF. In nucleotides, the CDR3 is TGTGCCAGCAGCCTTGGGACATACTACGAGCAGTACTTC.

Only a few counts were recorded for this clonotype. The V gene is TRBV18, the J gene TRBJ1-3; maybe TRBD1 (6 bases). This CDR3 comprises 16 residues. The germline V and J ends were trimmed by 6 bases and 0 bases, with 15 bases remaining between them. CDR1 and CDR2 from the germline V gene are KGHSH and LQKENI. DNA of the CDR3: TGTGCCAGCTCCCAACAAGGCAGGGGCTCTGGAAACACCATATATTTT. It yields the protein CASSQQGRGSGNTIYF.

This clonotype occurred a few times. V gene TRBV7-3 combines with J gene TRBJ2-1, with D perhaps matching TRBD1 or TRBD2 (5 bases each). The CDR3 has 13 residues. Trimming removed 3 bases from V and 9 bases from J, with 12 bases in between. Germline CDR1 SGHTA, CDR2 FQGTGA. The CDR3 coding sequence is TGTGCCAGCAGCTTTGGGACCCGGCCTGAGCAGTTCTTC. Protein product: CASSFGTRPEQFF. Full variable domain (outside the CDR3, taken from reference TRBV7-3 and TRBJ2-1): GAGVSQTPSNKVTEKGKYVELRCDPISGHTALYWYRQSLGQGPEFLIYFQGTGAADDSGLPNDRFFAVRPEGSVSTLKIQRTERGDSAVYLCASSFGTRPEQFFGPGTRLTVL.

V gene TRBV9 combines with J gene TRBJ1-6, with a tentative D call TRBD1 (5 bases). The V and J ends lost 0 bases and 14 bases respectively, with 12 bases between them. CDR3 length: 13 amino acids. Germline V gene lookup returns CDR1 SGDLS and CDR2 YYNGEE. The CDR3 nucleotides read TGTGCCAGCAGCGTAGATGCGGGGGAGTCCCTCCACTTT. Its protein is CASSVDAGESLHF.

This clonotype was seen more than once but under ten times. V usage is TRBV10-2 and J usage is TRBJ2-7; a possible D gene is TRBD1 (6 bases). In germline, CDR1 is WSHSY, CDR2 SAAADI. The CDR3 contains 13 residues. Trimming left V 2 bases short and J 1 base short, with 6 bases between. The CDR3 here is CASSEDRSYEQYF. The DNA of the CDR3 is TGCGCCAGCAGTGAGGACAGGTCCTACGAGCAGTACTTC.

This clonotype came up many times. The chain links TRBV4-2 to TRBJ1-5; 7 nucleotides agree with TRBD1. The CDR3 has 16 residues. Germline V gives CDR1 LGHNA, CDR2 YNFKEQ. With V trimmed by 1 base and J by 1 base, 4 bases remained unmatched. The CDR3 sequence: CASSQGVQGSNQPQHF. Here the CDR3 DNA reads TGTGCCAGCAGCCAAGGGGTACAGGGGAGCAATCAGCCCCAGCATTTT.

This clonotype was recorded a few times. The genes are TRBV7-2 and TRBJ2-1; 7 bases agree with TRBD1. Germline CDR1 SGHTA, CDR2 FQGNSA. The CDR3 is made up of 12 amino acids. Germline trimming cut 4 bases from V and 14 bases from J; bases unmatched to any gene: 8. This CDR3 reads CASSSRTGLEFF. For the CDR3, the DNA is TGTGCCAGCAGCTCTCGGACAGGCCTTGAGTTCTTC.

CDR3 nucleotides: TGTGCCATCAAGGACAGGCCCACGGGGAACACTGAAGCTTTCTTT. Residues: CAIKDRPTGNTEAFF. The rearrangement joins TRBV10-3 to TRBJ1-1; 7 bases map to TRBD1. Germline CDR1 ENHRY, CDR2 SYGVKD. The J segment lost 1 base and the V segment lost 7 bases, leaving 9 bases of the junction unmatched. The CDR3 totals 15 residues.

Regarding this clonotype: A clone one base away is much larger, so this may be a read error. V and J are TRBV11-2 and TRBJ1-1; no reliable D call. Germline CDR1 reads SGHAT; CDR2 reads FQNNGV. The CDR3 extends over 13 amino acids. V lost 4 bases to trimming and J lost 5 bases, with 11 bases between them. As DNA, the CDR3 is TGTGCCAGCAGCTCAGAGGTCAGAACTGAAGCTTTCTTT. Amino acid sequence: CASSSEVRTEAFF.

This clonotype was counted between two and nine times. The chain has TRBV2 and TRBJ2-4; D may be TRBD2 (7 bases). Looked up from germline, CDR1 is SNHLY and CDR2 is FYNNEI. V shed 7 bases and J shed 1 base, with 17 bases lying between them. The CDR3 totals 16 residues. CDR3 bases: TGTGCCAGCACCGAGGGGGGGGCAAGGGCCAAAAACATTCAGTACTTC. It translates to CASTEGGARAKNIQYF.